This TCR beta chain was observed in a study of CD8+ T cells in alopecia areata. CDR1 is SGHVS and CDR2 is FNYEAQ in the germline V gene. V lost 5 bases to trimming and J lost 1 base; unmatched junction nucleotides: 11. The CDR3 loop spans 17 amino acids. Of note for this clone: This likely came from a read error, as a far larger clone is one base away.

Sequencing relied on a cDNA template that was reverse transcribed from extracted RNA. TCRdb keeps only in-frame clones here, not all; method: immunoSEQ multiplex PCR. Among about 110,000 clones listed, around 59% were seen once. The J gene is TRBJ2-5, the V gene TRBV7-6; 9 bases agree with TRBD1. The sequence came from a human donor in good health. Sequenced material: CD8+ T cells sorted from blood. The CDR3 DNA follows: TGTGCCAGCAGCCAAGGACAGGGGATGCGAGGCCAAGAGACCCAGTACTTC. Its protein product is CASSQGQGMRGQETQYF. The variable domain in full, with the rest retrieved from reference TRBV7-6 and TRBJ2-5, is GAGVSQSPRYKVTKRGQDVALRCDPISGHVSLYWYRQALGQGPEFLTYFNYEAQQDKSGLPNDRFSAERPEGSISTLTIQRTEQRDSAMYRCASSQGQGMRGQETQYFGPGTRLLVL.